The 21 T cell receptor beta chains below come from one sample, sequenced in a study of blood T cell repertoires in COVID-19 (dated by TCRdb to 2018 to 2021). The protocol used for the library was the immunoSEQ multiplex PCR assay. The table was pulled from immuneACCESS by TCRdb, which kept in-frame rearrangements only. Such tables lose some clones; where checked, under half of the loss comes from unresolved V genes, and the rest has no known cause. Counted in this sample were fewer than 250,000 clones; approximately 90% of them appeared once. The ten largest clones take up under 3.5% of the sample. The sequencing input was peripheral blood. Receptor source: a man aged 25-40 years with COVID-19, enrolled during active disease.

This sequence joins TRBV7-6 and TRBJ2-3; D possibly corresponds to TRBD2 (6 bases). CDR3 length: 15 residues. CDR1 is SGHVS, CDR2 FNYEAQ, per germline. The V and J ends lost 1 base and 4 bases respectively, with 12 bases between them. The CDR3 reads CASSLVRDRADTQYF. In DNA form, the CDR3 reads TGTGCCAGCAGCTTAGTGCGGGATAGGGCAGATACGCAGTATTTT.

The chain recombines TRBV28 with TRBJ2-3, with 8 bases lining up with TRBD2. There are 15 residues in the CDR3. V shed 7 bases, J shed 1 base, and the junction held 7 bases outside the gene matches. Germline-derived CDR1 and CDR2 are MDHEN and SYDVKM. In nucleotides, the CDR3 is TGTGCCAGCATCTCTAGCGGGCTCGGCACAGATACGCAGTATTTT. Protein product: CASISSGLGTDTQYF.

CDR3 sequence reads: CASSRTGGETQYF. CDR3 DNA sequence: TGTGCCAGCAGCCGCACCGGAGGTGAGACGCAGTATTTT. V usage is TRBV9 and J usage is TRBJ2-3, with D perhaps TRBD2 (5 bases). Germline CDR1 SGDLS, CDR2 YYNGEE. This CDR3 is built from 13 residues. Trimming left V 4 bases short and J 9 bases short, with 15 bases between. Complete variable domain (other parts from reference TRBV9 and TRBJ2-3): DSGVTQTPKHLITATGQRVTLRCSPRSGDLSVYWYQQSLDQGLQFLIQYYNGEERAKGNILERFSAQQFPDLHSELNLSSLELGDSALYFCASSRTGGETQYFGPGTRLTVL.

The rearrangement uses TRBV5-1 and TRBJ1-2, with 9 bases fitting TRBD1. Losses at the gene ends were 4 bases for V and 2 bases for J; bases not matched to a gene: 3. Germline V gene data show CDR1 as SGHRS and CDR2 as YFSETQ. The CDR3 runs to 14 residues. CDR3 nucleotides: TGCGCCAGCAGCCCGACAGGGGGGAACTATGGCTACACCTTC. It specifies CASSPTGGNYGYTF.

The gene calls are TRBV6-5 and TRBJ1-1, with D hard to call. The germline V gene has CDR1 MNHEY and CDR2 SVGAGI. This CDR3 has 14 residues. Between the trimmed V and J ends, which lost 4 bases and 4 bases, there was a span of 13 bases. The CDR3 is CASSSISEGTEAFF. CDR3 nucleotide sequence: TGTGCCAGCAGTTCAATATCGGAGGGCACTGAAGCTTTCTTT.

The genes are TRBV6-2 or TRBV6-3 and TRBJ1-2; 10 bases align to TRBD1. Germline V gene data show CDR1 as MNHEY and CDR2 as SVGEGT. V shed 6 bases and J 1 base; nucleotides not matched to a gene: 2. This CDR3 is built from 14 residues. CDR3 residues: CASSWTGGNYGYTF. The CDR3 DNA is TGTGCCAGCAGCTGGACAGGGGGTAACTATGGCTACACCTTC.

The rearrangement links TRBV29-1 to TRBJ2-3; tentative D call: TRBD2 (6 bases). The CDR3 length is 14 residues. V was cut by 7 bases and J by 2 bases, with 16 bases left in between. Germline CDR1 is SQVTM and CDR2 is ANQGSEA. DNA for the CDR3: TGCAGCGGCGGGACTTCAGGGCTCACAGATACGCAGTATTTT. Translation gives CSGGTSGLTDTQYF.

The chain has TRBV25-1 and TRBJ2-3, with D possibly TRBD1 on 6 matching bases. This CDR3 has 14 residues. Trimming stripped 5 bases from V and 4 bases from J, with 13 bases between. Germline V lookup: CDR1 MGHDK, CDR2 SYGVNS. The CDR3, as DNA: TGTGCCAGCAGTCAGCAGGGGTCGGCAGATACGCAGTATTTT. It yields the protein CASSQQGSADTQYF.

The rearrangement joins TRBV5-6 to TRBJ2-3; D perhaps matches TRBD2 (7 bases). This CDR3 has 17 amino acids. V was shortened by 2 bases and J by 5 bases, with 21 bases between the two germline ends. Germline values: CDR1 SGHDT, CDR2 YYEEEE. In nucleotides, the CDR3 is TGTGCCAGCAGCTTCGGCATAGGAGGGGGGGCCGGAGATACGCAGTATTTT. This gives the protein CASSFGIGGGAGDTQYF. Variable domain in full (rest from reference TRBV5-6 and TRBJ2-3): DAGVTQSPTHLIKTRGQQVTLRCSPKSGHDTVSWYQQALGQGPQFIFQYYEEEERQRGNFPDRFSGHQFPNYSSELNVNALLLGDSALYLCASSFGIGGGAGDTQYFGPGTRLTVL.

V usage is TRBV29-1 and J usage is TRBJ1-2; no firm D call. The CDR3 runs 13 residues. CDR1 is SQVTM and CDR2 is ANQGSEA in the germline V gene. The germline V and J ends were trimmed by 1 base and 4 bases, with 10 bases remaining between them. The DNA of the CDR3 is TGCAGCGTTGAAGGGCAGGAGGGCTATGGCTACACCTTC. Amino acid sequence: CSVEGQEGYGYTF. The whole variable domain, filled in from reference TRBV29-1 and TRBJ1-2, reads SAVISQKPSRDICQRGTSLTIQCQVDSQVTMMFWYRQQPGQSLTLIATANQGSEATYESGFVIDKFPISRPNLTFSTLTVSNMSPEDSSIYLCSVEGQEGYGYTFGSGTRLTVV.

V is TRBV10-3 and J is TRBJ1-4, with TRBD1 matching 7 bases. The CDR3 loop spans 15 amino acids. Looked up from germline, CDR1 is ENHRY and CDR2 is SYGVKD. After removal of 4 bases from V and 2 bases from J, the junction contained 4 bases not matched to a gene. The CDR3 reads CAISADRVTNEKLFF. CDR3 in DNA: TGTGCCATCAGTGCCGACAGGGTTACTAATGAAAAACTGTTTTTT.

The chain links TRBV10-3 to TRBJ1-5, with D possibly TRBD1 on 6 matching bases. V was pared by 7 bases and J by 4 bases, with 14 bases between. This CDR3 region has 14 residues. The germline V gene has CDR1 ENHRY and CDR2 SYGVKD. The CDR3 sequence is CAITPGHLNQPQHF. In nucleotides, the CDR3 is TGTGCCATCACCCCGGGACACTTGAATCAGCCCCAGCATTTT.

This rearrangement joins TRBV7-3 to TRBJ2-2, with 8 bases lining up with TRBD1. CDR1 SGHTA and CDR2 FQGTGA come from the germline V gene. The length of the CDR3 is 16 residues. Trimming removed 2 bases from V and 1 base from J; junction bases left unmatched: 3. The CDR3 sequence: CASSLWTGLNTGELFF. The CDR3 nucleotides read TGTGCCAGCAGCTTATGGACAGGGTTGAACACCGGGGAGCTGTTTTTT.

The chain recombines TRBV6-5 with TRBJ1-2; 9 bases match TRBD1. Germline V gene sequence: CDR1 MNHEY, CDR2 SVGAGI. CDR3 length: 14 residues. With 2 bases clipped from V and 8 bases from J, the junction kept 6 bases outside the gene matches. The CDR3: CASSYGQGREGYTF. The CDR3 DNA follows: TGTGCCAGCAGTTACGGACAGGGGAGGGAAGGCTACACCTTC.

This chain connects TRBV28 to TRBJ1-6; D uncertain. From germline, CDR1 is MDHEN and CDR2 SYDVKM. Between the trimmed V and J ends, which lost 5 bases and 0 bases, there was a span of 17 bases. The CDR3 sequence is 18 residues long. The CDR3 reads CASSPISPRDSYNSPLHF. CDR3 DNA: TGTGCCAGCAGTCCCATATCCCCCCGGGACTCCTATAATTCACCCCTCCACTTT.

V gene TRBV7-8 combines with J gene TRBJ2-2; D gene ambiguous. CDR3 length equals 16 residues. Germline lookup yields CDR1 SGHVS and CDR2 FQNEAQ. Trimming left V 2 bases short and J 2 bases short, with 12 bases between. The CDR3 here is CASSLRRIENTGELFF. CDR3 sequence (DNA): TGTGCCAGCAGCTTACGCAGGATTGAAAACACCGGGGAGCTGTTTTTT.

This clone occurred a few times. V is TRBV7-6 and J is TRBJ2-7, with 10 positions matching TRBD2. Germline CDR1 and CDR2: SGHVS and FNYEAQ. The V and J ends lost 2 bases and 2 bases, in that order; junction bases with no gene match: 9. This CDR3 region has 17 residues. Here the CDR3 reads CASSLPYSGRRTYEQYF. The DNA of the CDR3 is TGTGCCAGCAGCTTACCCTATAGCGGGAGGAGAACCTACGAGCAGTACTTC.

This clone was seen a single time. The gene calls are TRBV5-4 and TRBJ1-2; D might be TRBD1 (5 bases). V lost 4 bases and J 4 bases, leaving 14 bases between the germline ends. The germline V gene encodes CDR1 SGHNT and CDR2 YYREEE (reference sequence). This CDR3 spans 14 amino acids. CDR3 amino acids: CASSTPGGVYGYTF. CDR3 bases: TGTGCCAGCAGCACCCCTGGAGGGGTCTATGGCTACACCTTC. Variable domain in full (rest from reference TRBV5-4 and TRBJ1-2): ETGVTQSPTHLIKTRGQQVTLRCSSQSGHNTVSWYQQALGQGPQFIFQYYREEENGRGNFPPRFSGLQFPNYSSELNVNALELDDSALYLCASSTPGGVYGYTFGSGTRLTVV.

This chain joins TRBV2 and TRBJ1-1; 8 bases match TRBD1. CDR1 and CDR2 from the germline V gene are SNHLY and FYNNEI. The CDR3 consists of 17 residues. The J segment lost 2 bases and the V segment lost 6 bases, leaving 14 bases of the junction unmatched. CDR3 amino acids: CASRPWGRQGPNTEAFF. CDR3 nucleotides: TGTGCCAGCAGGCCATGGGGGCGACAGGGGCCAAACACTGAAGCTTTCTTT.

The V gene is TRBV11-2, the J gene TRBJ1-1, with 8 bases aligning to TRBD1. The V gene end was trimmed by 5 bases and the J gene end by 3 bases; junction bases not matched to a gene: 17. This CDR3 has 18 residues. Germline-derived CDR1 and CDR2 are SGHAT and FQNNGV. The CDR3 DNA follows: TGTGCCAGCAGCCCTTTAGGGTCAGGGGGCGCCCGGGACACTGAAGCTTTCTTT. Its protein product is CASSPLGSGGARDTEAFF. Combining the CDR3 with reference TRBV11-2 and TRBJ1-1 gives the whole variable domain EAGVAQSPRYKIIEKRQSVAFWCNPISGHATLYWYQQILGQGPKLLIQFQNNGVVDDSQLPKDRFSAERLKGVDSTLKIQPAKLEDSAVYLCASSPLGSGGARDTEAFFGQGTRLTVV.

The chain carries TRBV19 and TRBJ2-1, with D perhaps matching TRBD2 (5 bases). The CDR3 length is 15 residues. Germline assignment: CDR1 LNHDA and CDR2 SQIVND (reference sequence). V lost 7 bases and J lost 1, with 14 bases in between. CDR3 DNA sequence: TGTGCCAGTAAGACTATATCTCCTTCCTACAATGAGCAGTTCTTC. Translating gives CASKTISPSYNEQFF.